The rows below give T cell receptor beta chains drawn from one sample of a study of CD8+ T cells in alopecia areata. Using immunoSEQ multiplex PCR, the repertoire was profiled, and TCRdb retains in-frame clones only, with some absent. The table has roughly 180,000 clones, approximately 55% seen once. This material consisted of CD8+ T cells sorted from blood, taken at week 24, from a patient treated with tofacitinib. Every receptor here comes from a human donor with alopecia areata. Both conserved end residues are part of each CDR3. The D gene is left open where the match is weak. The size entry is marked missing in some rows and otherwise reads once, few, many or a size class.

DNA: TGTGCCTGGAGCGATGGGGTTACCTACGAGCAGTACTTC
CDR3: CAWSDGVTYEQYF
D: NA
V: TRBV30
J: TRBJ2-7
size: few

DNA: TGTGCCTGGAGCGCCGGGACAGGGAACACCGGGGAGCTGTTTTTT
CDR3: CAWSAGTGNTGELFF
D: TRBD1
V: TRBV30
J: TRBJ2-2
size: NA

DNA: TGTGCCAGCAGCGTAGCTCGGACAGCCTATGGCTACACCTTC
CDR3: CASSVARTAYGYTF
D: NA
V: TRBV9
J: TRBJ1-2
size: NA

DNA: TGTGCCTGGGAGACAGATTTGGGTGGCTACACCTTC
CDR3: CAWETDLGGYTF
D: NA
V: TRBV30
J: TRBJ1-2
size: NA

DNA: TGTGCCAGCAGCGCGGGGACAGATACGCAGTATTTT
CDR3: CASSAGTDTQYF
D: NA
V: TRBV11-2
J: TRBJ2-3
size: NA

DNA: TGCGCCAGCAGCTTGGGTCGGGGGCGCGAGCAGTACTTC
CDR3: CASSLGRGREQYF
D: NA
V: TRBV5-1
J: TRBJ2-7
size: NA

DNA: TGCGCCAGCAGCCAGAGAAGGACTAGCGGGGCCCGCGGCACAGATACGCAGTATTTT
CDR3: CASSQRRTSGARGTDTQYF
D: TRBD2
V: TRBV4-3
J: TRBJ2-3
size: few

DNA: TGCGCCAGCAGCCAAGGGACAACTAGTGCCTACGAGCAGTACTTC
CDR3: CASSQGTTSAYEQYF
D: NA
V: TRBV11-2
J: TRBJ2-7
size: NA

DNA: TGCGCCAGCAGCTTGGAGGGACAGGTATACCAGTTCTTC
CDR3: CASSLEGQVYQFF
D: TRBD1
V: TRBV5-1
J: TRBJ2-1
size: NA

DNA: TGTGCCAGCAGCGCGGGGAGGATTGTTAACAATGAGCAGTTCTTC
CDR3: CASSAGRIVNNEQFF
D: NA
V: TRBV9
J: TRBJ2-1
size: NA

DNA: TGCAGTGCCCCGCTGGAAACTGAAGCTTTCTTT
CDR3: CSAPLETEAFF
D: NA
V: TRBV20-1
J: TRBJ1-1
size: NA

DNA: TGCGCCAGCAGCCACCCAGATCCGGGCTCGGGGGCCCAGTACTTC
CDR3: CASSHPDPGSGAQYF
D: NA
V: TRBV4-1
J: TRBJ2-5
size: NA

DNA: TGTGCCAGCAGCTTACCCGGAGGGGAGGGACGGCAGTACTTC
CDR3: CASSLPGGEGRQYF
D: TRBD2
V: TRBV11-2
J: TRBJ2-7
size: many

DNA: TGTGCCAGTACAACAGGGGCGAGCACAGATACGCAGTATTTT
CDR3: CASTTGASTDTQYF
D: TRBD1
V: TRBV2
J: TRBJ2-3
size: NA

DNA: TGTGCTAGTGGTTTGGTAGGACAGGCGTTAAATCAGCCCCAGCATTTT
CDR3: CASGLVGQALNQPQHF
D: TRBD1
V: TRBV12-5
J: TRBJ1-5
size: once

DNA: TGTGCCAGCAGCTTAGAAGTTACCTACGAGCAGTACTTC
CDR3: CASSLEVTYEQYF
D: NA
V: TRBV7-8
J: TRBJ2-7
size: few

DNA: TGCAGCGTGGGACAGGGAGAAACTGAAGCTTTCTTT
CDR3: CSVGQGETEAFF
D: TRBD1
V: TRBV29-1
J: TRBJ1-1
size: NA

DNA: TGCGCCAGCAGCCAAGATTGGCAGGCAAGCGGTAAAGAGACCCAGTACTTC
CDR3: CASSQDWQASGKETQYF
D: NA
V: TRBV4-3
J: TRBJ2-5
size: NA

DNA: TGTGCCAGCCGGGAAAGTGAGGCCGAGCAGTACTTC
CDR3: CASRESEAEQYF
D: NA
V: TRBV19
J: TRBJ2-7
size: few

DNA: TGTGCCAGCATTTTGTTTGAACTAGCGGAACAGGAGCAGTTCTTC
CDR3: CASILFELAEQEQFF
D: TRBD2
V: TRBV6-1
J: TRBJ2-1
size: NA

DNA: TGTGCCAGCAGCTGGACCAATATCTACACCTTC
CDR3: CASSWTNIYTF
D: NA
V: TRBV5-4
J: TRBJ1-2
size: NA

DNA: TGTGCCAGCCGCAACTCACTAGGTGAGCAGTTCTTC
CDR3: CASRNSLGEQFF
D: NA
V: TRBV9
J: TRBJ2-1
size: NA

DNA: TGTGCCAGTAGTTTTACAGGGGGATATCAGCCCCAGCATTTT
CDR3: CASSFTGGYQPQHF
D: TRBD1
V: TRBV19
J: TRBJ1-5
size: few

DNA: TGTGCCACTCAGATTGGGGGTCCCGCCGGGGAGCTGTTTTTT
CDR3: CATQIGGPAGELFF
D: NA
V: TRBV19
J: TRBJ2-2
size: few

DNA: TGTGCCTGTTTAACAGCCTTGGACACCGGGGAGCTGTTTTTT
CDR3: CACLTALDTGELFF
D: NA
V: TRBV30
J: TRBJ2-2
size: NA

DNA: TGTGCCAGCAGTCCCGGGACAGGGAAGCCCCAGCATTTT
CDR3: CASSPGTGKPQHF
D: TRBD1
V: TRBV6-5
J: TRBJ1-5
size: few

DNA: TGTGCCAGCAGTTACGGGGGTTCCGACGAGCAGTACTTC
CDR3: CASSYGGSDEQYF
D: NA
V: TRBV6-5
J: TRBJ2-7
size: NA